This T cell receptor (beta chain) is from a study of T-cell reconstitution after alpha-beta-depleted transplantation in children. Unique molecular identifiers were built into the TCRbeta library. TCRdb ran MiXCR on the PCR reads and lists one entry per CDR3 protein. This sample carries hundreds of thousands of distinct CDR3 sequences, roughly a tenth of them seen once, and the ten largest clones take roughly 30%. Notes on the study in general: Surviving recipient T cells and thymic progenitors accounted for the high day-60 TCRbeta diversity observed in some patients. Reportedly, only several hundred clones from non-depleted graft cells drove alpha-beta T-cell counts at about two months.

The sample holds a few counts of this clonotype. Its cognate antigen is unknown. The source of this sequence is a child under three years old with acute myeloid leukemia, due to receive a stem cell transplant. The source material was PBMCs, sampled before TCRalphabeta/CD19-depleted stem cell transplant.

CDR3 loop: CASSFGTHPNQPQHF. The CDR3 coding sequence is TGTGCCAGCAGTTTCGGTACCCATCCCAATCAGCCCCAGCATTTT. V usage is TRBV27 and J usage is TRBJ1-5; the D is unclear. This CDR3 region has 15 residues. CDR1 MNHEY and CDR2 SMNVEV come from the germline V gene (reference sequence). V lost 3 bases and J lost 3, with 12 bases in between.